The 9 T cell receptor beta chains given below trace back to one sample, sequenced in a study of cytomegalovirus exposure and HLA in healthy donors. PCR primers comprised 60 Vbeta and 13 Jbeta primers. Clones were read by immunoSEQ multiplex PCR, and TCRdb kept only the in-frame ones, dropping some. This table has around 150,000 clones, 65% to 70% appearing once. Sequencing was done on a sample of PBMCs. The receptors were sampled from a woman aged 18-35 years in good health and CMV-seropositive.

This chain connects TRBV19 to TRBJ1-5; 7 bases align to TRBD1. This CDR3 has 13 amino acids. The junction had 6 bases not matched to a gene; V was cut back by 9 bases and J by 4 bases. The germline V gene has CDR1 LNHDA and CDR2 SQIVND (reference sequence). CDR3 residues: CASTGASNQPQHF. As DNA, the CDR3 is TGTGCCAGCACAGGGGCAAGTAATCAGCCCCAGCATTTT.

This rearrangement joins TRBV11-2 to TRBJ1-1; 9 bases are a match to TRBD1. The germline V gene has CDR1 SGHAT and CDR2 FQNNGV. Trimming cost V 6 bases and J 4 bases; bases outside gene matches: 3. This CDR3 region has 13 residues. The CDR3, as DNA: TGTGCCAGCAGGACAGGGGGGGGCACTGAAGCTTTCTTT. This translates into CASRTGGGTEAFF.

V usage is TRBV5-8 and J usage is TRBJ2-1, with D possibly matching TRBD1 (5 bases). V lost 1 base and J lost 0, with 8 bases in between. Germline-derived CDR1 and CDR2 are SGHTS and YDEGEE. The CDR3 consists of 15 residues. The CDR3 bases are TGTGCCAGCAGCTTGAGGGGTAGCTCCTACAATGAGCAGTTCTTC. Protein: CASSLRGSSYNEQFF.

This chain links TRBV7-8 with TRBJ1-2; D is perhaps TRBD1 (5 bases). With 5 bases removed from V and 6 bases from J, the gap between germline ends came to 16 bases. The CDR3 contains 14 residues. Germline-derived CDR1 and CDR2 are SGHVS and FQNEAQ. The CDR3 region is CASSPPQVRDGYTF. CDR3 nucleotides: TGTGCCAGCAGCCCCCCACAGGTTAGGGATGGCTACACCTTC.

The CDR3 DNA is TGTGCCAGCAGCTTATTAGGGGTAACGTCACCCCTCCACTTT. This sequence encodes CASSLLGVTSPLHF. The chain links TRBV7-9 to TRBJ1-6, with D possibly matching TRBD1 (5 bases). Germline values: CDR1 SEHNR, CDR2 FQNEAQ (reference sequence). Trimming pared 2 bases from V and 10 bases from J, leaving 12 bases between. The CDR3 loop spans 14 amino acids.

The chain joins TRBV5-1 to TRBJ2-5; D possibly corresponds to TRBD2 (5 bases). The CDR3 is 15 amino acids. CDR1 and CDR2 from the germline V gene are SGHRS and YFSETQ. Trimming stripped 0 bases from V and 3 bases from J, with 12 bases between. The CDR3 DNA sequence: TGCGCCAGCAGCTTGGCCAGATGGGGAGAAGAGACCCAGTACTTC. Translation gives CASSLARWGEETQYF.

The rearrangement links TRBV7-3 to TRBJ2-6, with 8 bases that match TRBD2. The germline CDR1 and CDR2 sequences are SGHTA and FQGTGA. V lost 5 bases, J lost 0 bases, and 3 bases stayed unmatched. This CDR3 comprises 16 residues. The CDR3 region has the DNA TGTGCCAGCAGCCCGGGACTAGGCTCTGGGGCCAACGTCCTGACTTTC. It translates to CASSPGLGSGANVLTF.

This clone showed up just a few times. The genes are TRBV5-1 and TRBJ2-7, with TRBD1 matching 7 bases. The CDR3 is 16 residues long. The J segment lost 3 bases and the V segment lost 2 bases, leaving 11 bases of the junction unmatched. Germline-derived CDR1 and CDR2 are SGHRS and YFSETQ. The CDR3 protein is CASSFKKNRGDYEQYF. Written as DNA, the CDR3 is TGCGCCAGCAGCTTTAAAAAGAACAGGGGTGACTACGAGCAGTACTTC.

The chain employs TRBV19 and TRBJ1-1; D may be TRBD1 (5 bases). Trimming shortened V by 5 bases and J by 3 bases, and 13 bases separated the two germline ends. Germline CDR1 and CDR2: LNHDA and SQIVND (reference sequence). This CDR3 has 14 residues. The CDR3 bases are TGTGCCAGTAGTGTCTCCGGGGGACACACTGAAGCTTTCTTT. Translated, it gives CASSVSGGHTEAFF.